This TCR beta chain was identified during a study of CD8+CD57+ T cells in acquired aplastic anemia. The template for TCR beta VDJ and CDR3 sequence profiling was genomic DNA. MiXCR, run by TCRdb on the reads, gives a single entry per CDR3 protein. The profile covers hundreds of thousands of distinct CDR3 sequences, with under 40% appearing a single time and nearly 0.85% taken by the ten largest. With 5 bases removed from V and 8 bases from J, the gap between germline ends came to 15 bases. Germline CDR1 reads ENHRY; CDR2 reads SYGVKD. The CDR3 has 13 amino acids. Before being chosen for sequencing, patients had shown CD8+CD57+ cell expansion by flow cytometry. This clonotype was seen only a few times.

The origin of this receptor is a human donor with aplastic anemia. The sequenced material came from sorted CD4+, CD8+, or CD8+CD57+ T cells (not recorded which) from PBMCs. V gene TRBV10-3 combines with J gene TRBJ1-1; D unresolved. The CDR3 loop is CAISSGRSPEAFF. The CDR3, as DNA: TGTGCCATCAGTTCGGGCAGAAGCCCCGAAGCTTTCTTT.